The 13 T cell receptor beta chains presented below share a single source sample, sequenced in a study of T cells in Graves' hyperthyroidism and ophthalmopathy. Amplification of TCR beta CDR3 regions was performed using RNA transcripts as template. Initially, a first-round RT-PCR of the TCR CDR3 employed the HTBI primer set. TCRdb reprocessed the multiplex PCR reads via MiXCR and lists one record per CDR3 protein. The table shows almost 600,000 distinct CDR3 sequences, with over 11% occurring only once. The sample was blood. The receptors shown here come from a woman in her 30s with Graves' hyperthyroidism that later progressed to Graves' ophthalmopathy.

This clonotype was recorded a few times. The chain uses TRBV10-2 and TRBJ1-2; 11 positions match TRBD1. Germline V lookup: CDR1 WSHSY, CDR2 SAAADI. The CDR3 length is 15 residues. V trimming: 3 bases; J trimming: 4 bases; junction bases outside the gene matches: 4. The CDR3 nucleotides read TGCGCCAGCAGTGACCCCGGGACAGGGGGCTATGGCTACACCTTC. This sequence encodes CASSDPGTGGYGYTF.

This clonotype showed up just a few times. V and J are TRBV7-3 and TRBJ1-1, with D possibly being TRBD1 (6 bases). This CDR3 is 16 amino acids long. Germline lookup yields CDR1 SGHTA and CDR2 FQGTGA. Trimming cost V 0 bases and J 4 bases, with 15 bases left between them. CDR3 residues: CASSLTPDRPVTEAFF. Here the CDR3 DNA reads TGTGCCAGCAGCTTAACTCCTGACAGGCCGGTCACTGAAGCTTTCTTT.

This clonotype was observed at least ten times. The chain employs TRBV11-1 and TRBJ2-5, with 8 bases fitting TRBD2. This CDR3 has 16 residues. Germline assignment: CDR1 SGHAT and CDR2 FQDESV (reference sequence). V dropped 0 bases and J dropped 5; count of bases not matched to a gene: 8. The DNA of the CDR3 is TGTGCCAGCAGCTTAGCGCCAGCGGGAGAACAGGAGACCCAGTACTTC. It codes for CASSLAPAGEQETQYF.

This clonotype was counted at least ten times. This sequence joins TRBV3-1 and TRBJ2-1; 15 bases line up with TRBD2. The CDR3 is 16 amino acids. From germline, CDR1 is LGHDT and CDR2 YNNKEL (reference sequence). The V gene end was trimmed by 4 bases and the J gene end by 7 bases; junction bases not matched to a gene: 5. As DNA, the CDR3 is TGTGCCAGCAGCCTTCGGACTAGCGGGGGGGGGAATGAGCAGTTCTTC. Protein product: CASSLRTSGGGNEQFF.

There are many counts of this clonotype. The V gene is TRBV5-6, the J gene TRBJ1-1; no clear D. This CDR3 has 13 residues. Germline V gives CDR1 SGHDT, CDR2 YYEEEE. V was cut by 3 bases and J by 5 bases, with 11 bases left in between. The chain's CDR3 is CASSSVRMTEAFF. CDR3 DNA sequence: TGTGCCAGCAGCTCCGTAAGGATGACTGAAGCTTTCTTT. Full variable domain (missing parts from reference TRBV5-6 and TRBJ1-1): DAGVTQSPTHLIKTRGQQVTLRCSPKSGHDTVSWYQQALGQGPQFIFQYYEEEERQRGNFPDRFSGHQFPNYSSELNVNALLLGDSALYLCASSSVRMTEAFFGQGTRLTVV.

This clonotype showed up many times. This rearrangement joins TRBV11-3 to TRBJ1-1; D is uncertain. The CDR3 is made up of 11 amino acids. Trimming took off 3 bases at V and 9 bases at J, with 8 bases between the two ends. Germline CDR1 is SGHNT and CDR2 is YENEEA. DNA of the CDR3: TGTGCCAGCAGCTTTGTAGGCCAAGCTTTCTTT. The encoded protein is CASSFVGQAFF.

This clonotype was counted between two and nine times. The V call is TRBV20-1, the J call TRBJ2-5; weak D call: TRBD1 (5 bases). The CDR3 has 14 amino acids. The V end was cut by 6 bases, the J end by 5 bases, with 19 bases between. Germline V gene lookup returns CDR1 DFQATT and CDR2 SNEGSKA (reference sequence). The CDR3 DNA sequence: TGCAGTGCCCTCGGACCCAAAGCAGGGGAGACCCAGTACTTC. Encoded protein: CSALGPKAGETQYF.

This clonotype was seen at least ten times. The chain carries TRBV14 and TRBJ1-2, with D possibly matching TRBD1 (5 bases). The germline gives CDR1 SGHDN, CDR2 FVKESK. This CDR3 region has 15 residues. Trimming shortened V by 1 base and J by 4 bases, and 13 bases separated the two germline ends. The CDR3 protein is CASSQGIADSYGYTF. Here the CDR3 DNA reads TGTGCCAGCAGCCAAGGTATTGCAGACAGCTATGGCTACACCTTC.

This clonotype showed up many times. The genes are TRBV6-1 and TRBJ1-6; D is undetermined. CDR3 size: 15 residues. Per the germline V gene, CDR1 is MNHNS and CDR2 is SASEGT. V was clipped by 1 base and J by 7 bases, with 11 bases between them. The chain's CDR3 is CASSEESRPNSPLHF. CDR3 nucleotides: TGTGCCAGCAGTGAAGAATCACGACCAAATTCACCCCTCCACTTT.

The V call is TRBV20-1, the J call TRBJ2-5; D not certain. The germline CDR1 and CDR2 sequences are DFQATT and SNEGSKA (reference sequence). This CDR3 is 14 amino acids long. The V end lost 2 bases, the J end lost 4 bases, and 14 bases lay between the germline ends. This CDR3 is CSARPRSGLETQYF. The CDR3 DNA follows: TGCAGTGCTAGACCCCGGTCAGGCTTAGAGACCCAGTACTTC.

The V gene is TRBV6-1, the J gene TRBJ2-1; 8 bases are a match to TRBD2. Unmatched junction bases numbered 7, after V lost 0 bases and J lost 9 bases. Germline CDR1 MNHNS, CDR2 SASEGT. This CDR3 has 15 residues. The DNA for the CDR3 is TGTGCCAGCAGTGAAGCAGCGGGGGAGTTGGGTGAGCAGTTCTTC. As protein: CASSEAAGELGEQFF.

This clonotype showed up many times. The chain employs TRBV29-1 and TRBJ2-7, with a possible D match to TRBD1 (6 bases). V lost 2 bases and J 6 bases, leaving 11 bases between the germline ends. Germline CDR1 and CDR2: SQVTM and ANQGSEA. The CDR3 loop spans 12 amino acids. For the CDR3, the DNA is TGCAGCGTTGAAACACAGGGTCCCGAGCAGTACTTC. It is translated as CSVETQGPEQYF.

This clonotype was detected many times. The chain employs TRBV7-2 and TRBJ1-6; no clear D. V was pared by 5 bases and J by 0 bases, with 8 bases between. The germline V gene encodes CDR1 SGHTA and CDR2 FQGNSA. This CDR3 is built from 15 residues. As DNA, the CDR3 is TGTGCCAGCAGCCGTGAAAGCTCCTATAATTCACCCCTCCACTTT. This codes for CASSRESSYNSPLHF.